The 8 T cell receptor beta chains given below trace back to one sample, sequenced in a study of T cell responses to AZD1222 COVID-19 vaccine. TCRdb's table, derived via immunoSEQ multiplex PCR, lists solely in-frame clones and lacks some. The top ten hold roughly 5.7% of the sample, which has roughly 120,000 clones, less than 95% seen once. The sample here was peripheral blood, taken on day 0 of AZD1222 vaccination. The receptors were sampled from an adult in good health.

The chain recombines TRBV2 with TRBJ1-2; possibly TRBD1 for D (5 bases). CDR1 and CDR2 (germline): SNHLY, FYNNEI. V dropped 5 bases and J dropped 0 bases, with 7 bases sitting between them. CDR3 length equals 13 residues. The CDR3 protein is CASSWGSNYGYTF. The CDR3 DNA sequence: TGTGCCAGCAGTTGGGGGTCTAACTATGGCTACACCTTC.

The chain uses TRBV10-3 and TRBJ2-3; D is uncertain. Germline-derived CDR1 and CDR2 are ENHRY and SYGVKD. Trimming took off 10 bases at V and 0 bases at J, with 14 bases between the two ends. The CDR3 sequence is 14 residues long. The CDR3 nucleotides read TGTGCCACTCGAGGTCTACCTAGCACAGATACGCAGTATTTT. Translated, it gives CATRGLPSTDTQYF.

V gene TRBV5-5 combines with J gene TRBJ1-3, with 7 positions matching TRBD1. In germline, CDR1 is SGHKS, CDR2 YYEKEE (reference sequence). V shed 5 bases, J shed 4 bases, and the junction held 3 bases outside the gene matches. The CDR3 has 13 amino acids. DNA of the CDR3: TGTGCCAGCAGAACAGGGGAAGGAAACACCATATATTTT. Its translation is CASRTGEGNTIYF.

The chain carries TRBV5-1 and TRBJ2-7, with D possibly being TRBD2 (5 bases). Trimming removed 0 bases from V and 3 bases from J, with 7 bases in between. Germline CDR1 and CDR2: SGHRS and YFSETQ. The CDR3 consists of 13 residues. The CDR3 DNA reads TGCGCCAGCAGCTTGGGAGGGAACTACGAGCAGTACTTC. It is translated as CASSLGGNYEQYF.

The J gene is TRBJ1-2, the V gene TRBV3-1 (or the pseudogene TRBV3-2); 9 bases fit TRBD1. V shed 1 base, J shed 2 bases, and the junction held 5 bases outside the gene matches. The CDR3 contains 16 residues. The germline CDR1 and CDR2 sequences are LGHDT and YNNKEL (reference sequence). The CDR3: CASSQGGQGLNYGYTF. In DNA, the CDR3 is TGTGCCAGCAGCCAAGGGGGACAGGGCCTCAACTATGGCTACACCTTC.

The V call is TRBV9, the J call TRBJ1-1, with D unresolved. Germline V gene lookup returns CDR1 SGDLS and CDR2 YYNGEE. This CDR3 spans 13 amino acids. Between the trimmed V and J ends, which lost 1 base and 0 bases, there was a span of 4 bases. Here the CDR3 DNA reads TGTGCCAGCAGCGTATGGTTGAACACTGAAGCTTTCTTT. Amino acids: CASSVWLNTEAFF. The full variable domain, its missing parts supplied by reference TRBV9 and TRBJ1-1, is DSGVTQTPKHLITATGQRVTLRCSPRSGDLSVYWYQQSLDQGLQFLIQYYNGEERAKGNILERFSAQQFPDLHSELNLSSLELGDSALYFCASSVWLNTEAFFGQGTRLTVV.

The chain couples TRBV25-1 to TRBJ1-2; a weak D match, TRBD1 (5 bases). The germline gives CDR1 MGHDK, CDR2 SYGVNS. The CDR3 runs 12 residues. Trimming removed 6 bases from V and 8 bases from J, with 13 bases in between. The CDR3 coding sequence is TGTGCCAGCAGGGAGGGGATAGGGGGCTACACCTTC. Its translation is CASREGIGGYTF.

The rearrangement uses TRBV5-8 and TRBJ2-7, with D possibly TRBD2 on 5 matching bases. V was cut by 0 bases and J by 5 bases, with 9 bases left in between. Germline CDR1 reads SGHTS; CDR2 reads YDEGEE. CDR3 length: 13 residues. CDR3 residues: CASSLEGEDEQYF. In DNA form, the CDR3 reads TGTGCCAGCAGCTTGGAGGGAGAGGACGAGCAGTACTTC.